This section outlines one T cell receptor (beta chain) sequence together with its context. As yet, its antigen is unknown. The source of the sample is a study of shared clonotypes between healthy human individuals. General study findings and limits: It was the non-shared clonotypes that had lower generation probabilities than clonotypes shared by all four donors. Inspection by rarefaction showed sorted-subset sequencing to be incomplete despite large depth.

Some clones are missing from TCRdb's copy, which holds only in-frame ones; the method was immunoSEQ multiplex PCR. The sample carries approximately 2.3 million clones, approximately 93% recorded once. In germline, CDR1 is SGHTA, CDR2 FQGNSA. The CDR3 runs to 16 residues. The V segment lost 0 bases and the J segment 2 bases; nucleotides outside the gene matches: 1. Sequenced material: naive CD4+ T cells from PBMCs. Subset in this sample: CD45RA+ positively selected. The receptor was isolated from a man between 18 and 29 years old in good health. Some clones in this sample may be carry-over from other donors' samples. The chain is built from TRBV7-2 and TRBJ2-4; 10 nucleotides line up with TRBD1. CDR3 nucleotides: TGTGCCAGCAGCTTAGCGACAGGGGGCACCAAAAACATTCAGTACTTC. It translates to CASSLATGGTKNIQYF.